The next 23 T cell receptor beta chains were all read from a single sample in a study of blood T cell repertoires in COVID-19. The repertoire was sequenced with immunoSEQ multiplex PCR; TCRdb's copy has only in-frame clones and lacks some. The sample has 250,000 to 300,000 clones, around 86% seen once; the top ten hold roughly 2.3%. The specimen sequenced was peripheral blood. These receptor sequences come from a man aged 45-65 years with acute or convalescent COVID-19.

V is TRBV5-4 and J is TRBJ2-3; 13 bases match TRBD2. This CDR3 is built from 19 residues. Germline V gene sequence: CDR1 SGHNT, CDR2 YYREEE (reference sequence). The junction had 12 bases not matched to a gene; V was cut back by 5 bases and J by 0 bases. The CDR3 reads CASSRSRLAGGASTDTQYF. For the CDR3, the DNA is TGTGCCAGCAGTCGTTCTCGACTAGCGGGGGGAGCTAGCACAGATACGCAGTATTTT.

The chain recombines TRBV19 with TRBJ1-3, with D hard to call. The germline V and J ends were trimmed by 6 bases and 2 bases, with 8 bases remaining between them. Germline CDR1 reads LNHDA; CDR2 reads SQIVND (reference sequence). The length of the CDR3 is 13 residues. The CDR3 sequence: CASRESAGNTIYF. The CDR3 DNA sequence: TGTGCCAGTAGAGAAAGCGCTGGAAACACCATATATTTT. The variable domain in full, with the rest retrieved from reference TRBV19 and TRBJ1-3, is DGGITQSPKYLFRKEGQNVTLSCEQNLNHDAMYWYRQDPGQGLRLIYYSQIVNDFQKGDIAEGYSVSREKKESFPLTVTSAQKNPTAFYLCASRESAGNTIYFGEGSWLTVV.

The rearrangement joins TRBV5-4 to TRBJ1-1, with a tentative D call TRBD1 (5 bases). The length of the CDR3 is 15 residues. Trimming took 3 bases from V and 6 from J, leaving 18 bases between them. Per germline, CDR1 SGHNT and CDR2 YYREEE (reference sequence). DNA for the CDR3: TGTGCCAGCAGCTCCCCCGGTCAGGGTAGGGCTGAAGCTTTCTTT. Its protein product is CASSSPGQGRAEAFF. Complete variable domain (other parts from reference TRBV5-4 and TRBJ1-1): ETGVTQSPTHLIKTRGQQVTLRCSSQSGHNTVSWYQQALGQGPQFIFQYYREEENGRGNFPPRFSGLQFPNYSSELNVNALELDDSALYLCASSSPGQGRAEAFFGQGTRLTVV.

The V and J genes are TRBV3-1 (or the pseudogene TRBV3-2) and TRBJ2-3, with 9 nucleotides matching TRBD2. The V gene end was trimmed by 4 bases and the J gene end by 4 bases; junction bases not matched to a gene: 3. This CDR3 has 14 amino acids. Germline values: CDR1 LGHDT, CDR2 YNNKEL (reference sequence). This CDR3 is CASSPSGVSDTQYF. In DNA, the CDR3 is TGTGCCAGCAGCCCTAGCGGGGTATCAGATACGCAGTATTTT.

V and J are TRBV5-1 and TRBJ1-2, with D perhaps TRBD1 (5 bases). The V gene lost 2 bases and the J gene lost 7 bases, with 15 bases spanning the gap. CDR3 size: 14 residues. Germline loops: CDR1 SGHRS, CDR2 YFSETQ. The CDR3 DNA is TGCGCCAGCAGCTTCGATGGGACTGAGGTTGGCTACACCTTC. The encoded protein is CASSFDGTEVGYTF.

The gene calls are TRBV25-1 and TRBJ2-2, with 9 bases aligning to TRBD2. J lost 1 base, V lost 6 bases, and 3 bases had no gene match. The CDR3 length is 15 residues. Germline V gene lookup returns CDR1 MGHDK and CDR2 SYGVNS. The CDR3 loop reads CASRKTSGNTGELFF. For the CDR3, the DNA is TGTGCCAGCAGGAAGACTAGCGGGAACACCGGGGAGCTGTTTTTT.

V and J are TRBV5-1 and TRBJ2-7, with D possibly matching TRBD1 (6 bases). The germline gives CDR1 SGHRS, CDR2 YFSETQ. Trimming left V 4 bases short and J 1 base short, with 15 bases between. This CDR3 is built from 15 residues. The CDR3 coding sequence is TGCGCCAGCAGCCAACAACAGGGATGGTCCTACGAGCAGTACTTC. Translation: CASSQQQGWSYEQYF.

The chain links TRBV15 to TRBJ1-5; D perhaps matches TRBD1 (5 bases). Trimming cost V 5 bases and J 5 bases, with 19 bases left between them. CDR3 length: 16 residues. CDR1 and CDR2 from the germline V gene are LNHNV and YYDKDF (reference sequence). As DNA, the CDR3 is TGTGCCACCAGCCTTGGACAAGACGGGCCCTATCAGCCCCAGCATTTT. This codes for CATSLGQDGPYQPQHF.

The V and J genes are TRBV1 and TRBJ2-7; TRBD1, the table's D call, lacks a check against the DNA. TRBV1 is flagged as a pseudogene. The CDR3 has 12 amino acids. The CDR3 spells CTSSQPHYEQYF. The DNA of the CDR3 is TGCACCAGCAGCCAACCCCACTACGAGCAGTACTTC.

V gene TRBV27 combines with J gene TRBJ2-7; possibly TRBD1 for D (5 bases). The CDR3 is 16 amino acids. In germline, CDR1 is MNHEY, CDR2 SMNVEV (reference sequence). V was trimmed by 5 bases and J by 3 bases, leaving 20 bases between them. The CDR3 sequence is CASSPGAGELSYEQYF. CDR3 sequence (DNA): TGTGCCAGCAGTCCTGGGGCAGGAGAGCTAAGCTACGAGCAGTACTTC.

V and J are TRBV7-9 and TRBJ1-2; D may be TRBD1 (6 bases). Germline CDR1 reads SEHNR; CDR2 reads FQNEAQ (reference sequence). This CDR3 spans 13 amino acids. Between the trimmed V and J ends, which lost 6 bases and 4 bases, there was a span of 12 bases. The DNA for the CDR3 is TGTGCCAGCAGTAAAGCACAGGGCTATGGCTACACCTTC. This codes for CASSKAQGYGYTF.

This clone was seen just once. The chain couples TRBV27 to TRBJ2-6; 8 bases map to TRBD1. CDR3 size: 15 residues. Germline-derived CDR1 and CDR2 are MNHEY and SMNVEV (reference sequence). Losses at the gene ends were 6 bases for V and 2 bases for J; bases not matched to a gene: 3. The CDR3 loop is CASRPGGTGANVLTF. Here the CDR3 DNA reads TGTGCCAGCAGACCAGGGGGCACTGGGGCCAACGTCCTGACTTTC.

The chain is built from TRBV30 and TRBJ2-7; 9 bases agree with TRBD1. The CDR3 extends over 15 amino acids. Germline V gives CDR1 GTSNPN, CDR2 SVGIG (reference sequence). The trim removed 3 bases at V and 1 base at J, leaving 7 bases unmatched. The CDR3 loop is CAWREGTGISYEQYF. The CDR3 nucleotides are TGTGCCTGGAGGGAGGGGACAGGGATTTCCTACGAGCAGTACTTC.

This rearrangement joins TRBV7-9 to TRBJ1-5; 7 nucleotides match TRBD1. The length of the CDR3 is 15 residues. The V segment lost 5 bases and the J segment 3 bases; nucleotides outside the gene matches: 7. Germline CDR1 is SEHNR and CDR2 is FQNEAQ (reference sequence). The CDR3, as DNA: TGTGCCAGCAGCCCGGAGGACAGGAACAATCAGCCCCAGCATTTT. It translates to CASSPEDRNNQPQHF.

The chain employs TRBV7-9 and TRBJ2-5, with D possibly TRBD2 on 6 matching bases. Germline CDR1 and CDR2: SEHNR and FQNEAQ (reference sequence). V was cut by 0 bases and J by 5 bases, with 16 bases left in between. The CDR3 covers 16 residues. The DNA of the CDR3 is TGTGCCAGCAGCTTAGCCGGAGGAGGGTTGGGGGAGACCCAGTACTTC. Its protein product is CASSLAGGGLGETQYF.

The genes are TRBV3-1 (or the pseudogene TRBV3-2) and TRBJ2-5; 8 bases line up with TRBD2. The ends lost 0 bases at V and 5 bases at J; junction bases unmatched: 8. CDR1 is LGHDT, CDR2 YNNKEL, per germline (reference sequence). This CDR3 contains 16 residues. CDR3 sequence: CASSQDGTRSPETQYF. DNA for the CDR3: TGTGCCAGCAGCCAAGATGGGACTAGGTCCCCCGAGACCCAGTACTTC.

The CDR3 region has the DNA TGCGCCAGCAGTCAATCTGACACGAGTTTCTACGAGCAGTACTTC. Protein: CASSQSDTSFYEQYF. The chain employs TRBV23-1 and TRBJ2-7, with no clear D. TRBV23-1 carries the ORF label, with uncertain function. The CDR3 sequence is 15 residues long. V was pared by 0 bases and J by 3 bases, with 12 bases between.

The chain couples TRBV7-6 to TRBJ2-1; the D is unclear. Per the germline V gene, CDR1 is SGHVS and CDR2 is FNYEAQ. V shed 2 bases and J shed 0 bases, with 8 bases lying between them. CDR3 length: 15 residues. The CDR3 protein is CASSLRENSYNEQFF. The CDR3 DNA sequence: TGTGCCAGCAGCTTACGCGAGAACTCCTACAATGAGCAGTTCTTC.

The CDR3 DNA reads TGCGCCAGCAGCCCTGCCCCAGGGGGGCGGACTGAAGCTTTCTTT. Translated, it gives CASSPAPGGRTEAFF. V is TRBV5-1 and J is TRBJ1-1, with 7 bases fitting TRBD1. Germline CDR1 reads SGHRS; CDR2 reads YFSETQ. Trimming at V came to 4 bases and at J to 5 bases, leaving 11 bases not matched to a gene. The CDR3 is 15 residues long.

The V and J genes are TRBV15 and TRBJ2-3; 7 bases align to TRBD2. Losses at the gene ends were 5 bases for V and 1 base for J; bases not matched to a gene: 12. Germline CDR1 is LNHNV and CDR2 is YYDKDF (reference sequence). CDR3 size: 17 residues. The CDR3 loop is CATSSPALARGTDTQYF. Written as DNA, the CDR3 is TGTGCCACCAGCTCACCTGCACTAGCGAGAGGCACAGATACGCAGTATTTT.

The rearrangement joins TRBV21-1 to TRBJ2-7; the table calls TRBD2, which could not be checked here. TRBV21-1 constitutes a pseudogene. The CDR3 contains 14 residues. CDR3 sequence reads: CASSKSAGRESQYF. The CDR3, as DNA: TGTGCCAGCAGCAAATCGGCGGGCCGCGAGTCCCAGTACTTC.

Only one count was recorded for this clone. This chain connects TRBV19 to TRBJ2-5; 8 bases line up with TRBD2. The V segment lost 3 bases and the J segment 7 bases; nucleotides outside the gene matches: 13. Germline V gene sequence: CDR1 LNHDA, CDR2 SQIVND (reference sequence). CDR3 length: 16 residues. The CDR3 nucleotides are TGTGCCAGTAGTATGTGGCTGGGACCCGGGGGGGGGACCCAGTACTTC. Translated: CASSMWLGPGGGTQYF.

The rearrangement uses TRBV19 and TRBJ1-1, with 7 bases aligning to TRBD1. V trimming: 5 bases; J trimming: 8 bases; junction bases outside the gene matches: 2. Germline CDR1 reads LNHDA; CDR2 reads SQIVND (reference sequence). The CDR3 totals 11 residues. The CDR3 loop is CASSGRGEAFF. In DNA, the CDR3 is TGTGCCAGTAGTGGCAGGGGGGAAGCTTTCTTT. Drawing the rest from reference TRBV19 and TRBJ1-1, the complete variable domain is DGGITQSPKYLFRKEGQNVTLSCEQNLNHDAMYWYRQDPGQGLRLIYYSQIVNDFQKGDIAEGYSVSREKKESFPLTVTSAQKNPTAFYLCASSGRGEAFFGQGTRLTVV.